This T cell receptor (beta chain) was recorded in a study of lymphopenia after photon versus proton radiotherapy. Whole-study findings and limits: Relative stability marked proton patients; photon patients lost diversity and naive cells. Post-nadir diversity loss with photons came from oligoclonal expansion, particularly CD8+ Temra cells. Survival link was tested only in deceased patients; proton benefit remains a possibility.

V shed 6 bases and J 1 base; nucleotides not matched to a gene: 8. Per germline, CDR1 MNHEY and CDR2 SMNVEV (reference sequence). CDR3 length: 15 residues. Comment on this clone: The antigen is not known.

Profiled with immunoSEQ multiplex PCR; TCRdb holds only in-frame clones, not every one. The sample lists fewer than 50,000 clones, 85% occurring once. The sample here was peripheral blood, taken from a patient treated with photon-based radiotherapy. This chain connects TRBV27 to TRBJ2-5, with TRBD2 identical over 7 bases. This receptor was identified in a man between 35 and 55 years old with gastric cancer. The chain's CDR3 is CASSGGTTSQETQYF. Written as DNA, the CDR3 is TGTGCCAGCAGCGGCGGGACTACGAGCCAAGAGACCCAGTACTTC.